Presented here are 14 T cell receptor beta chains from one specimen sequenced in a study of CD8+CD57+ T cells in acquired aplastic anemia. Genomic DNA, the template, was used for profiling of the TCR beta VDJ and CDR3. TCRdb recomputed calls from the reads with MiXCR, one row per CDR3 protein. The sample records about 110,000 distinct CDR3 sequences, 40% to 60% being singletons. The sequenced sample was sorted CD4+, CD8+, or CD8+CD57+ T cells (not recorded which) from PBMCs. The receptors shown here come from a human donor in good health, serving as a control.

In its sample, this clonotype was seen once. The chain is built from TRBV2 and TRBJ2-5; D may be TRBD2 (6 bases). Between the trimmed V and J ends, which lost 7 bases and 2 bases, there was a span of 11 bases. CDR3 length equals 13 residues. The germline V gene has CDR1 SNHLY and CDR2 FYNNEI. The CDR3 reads CASTRDLQETQYF. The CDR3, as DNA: TGTGCCAGCACCCGGGACTTGCAAGAGACCCAGTACTTC.

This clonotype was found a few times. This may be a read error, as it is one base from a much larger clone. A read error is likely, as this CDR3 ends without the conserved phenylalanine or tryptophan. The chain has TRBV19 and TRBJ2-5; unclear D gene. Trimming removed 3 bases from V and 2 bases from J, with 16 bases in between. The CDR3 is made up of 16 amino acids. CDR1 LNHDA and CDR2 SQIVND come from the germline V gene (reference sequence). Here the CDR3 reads CASSMSGADLQETQYL. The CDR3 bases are TGTGCCAGTAGTATGTCAGGCGCTGACCTTCAAGAGACCCAGTACCTC.

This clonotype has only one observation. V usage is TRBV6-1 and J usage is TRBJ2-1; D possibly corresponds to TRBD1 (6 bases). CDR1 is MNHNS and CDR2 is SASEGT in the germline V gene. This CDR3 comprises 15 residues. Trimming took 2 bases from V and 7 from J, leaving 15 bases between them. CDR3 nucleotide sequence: TGTGCCAGCAGTGAAATCGGGACAAGAGGGAATGAGCAGTTCTTC. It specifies CASSEIGTRGNEQFF.

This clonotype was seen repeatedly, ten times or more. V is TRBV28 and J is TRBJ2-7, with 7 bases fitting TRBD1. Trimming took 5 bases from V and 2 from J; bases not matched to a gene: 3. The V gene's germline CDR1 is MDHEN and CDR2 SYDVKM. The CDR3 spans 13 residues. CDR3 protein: CASSAQGAYEQYF. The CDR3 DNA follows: TGTGCCAGCAGTGCCCAGGGGGCCTACGAGCAGTACTTC.

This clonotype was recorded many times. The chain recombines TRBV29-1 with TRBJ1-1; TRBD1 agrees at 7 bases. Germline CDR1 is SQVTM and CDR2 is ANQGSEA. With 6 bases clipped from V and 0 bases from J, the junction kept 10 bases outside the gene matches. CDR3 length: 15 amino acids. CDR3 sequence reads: CSVGQTGRVNTEAFF. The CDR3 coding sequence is TGCAGCGTGGGACAGACGGGCAGGGTGAACACTGAAGCTTTCTTT.

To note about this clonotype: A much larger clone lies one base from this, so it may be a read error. In DNA, the CDR3 is TGCGCCAGCAGCCAAGATCATACCGGGATCAACTATGGCCACACCTTC. Its translation: CASSQDHTGINYGHTF. The rearrangement joins TRBV4-1 to TRBJ1-2, with D unresolved. Germline CDR1 and CDR2: MGHRA and YSYEKL. The CDR3 length is 16 residues.

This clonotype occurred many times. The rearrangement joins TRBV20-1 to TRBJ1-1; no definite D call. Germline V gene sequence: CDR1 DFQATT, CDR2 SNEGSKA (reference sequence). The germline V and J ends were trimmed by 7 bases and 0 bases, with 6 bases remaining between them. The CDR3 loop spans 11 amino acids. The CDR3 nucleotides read TGCAGTGTGGCGCTGAACACTGAAGCTTTCTTT. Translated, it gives CSVALNTEAFF.

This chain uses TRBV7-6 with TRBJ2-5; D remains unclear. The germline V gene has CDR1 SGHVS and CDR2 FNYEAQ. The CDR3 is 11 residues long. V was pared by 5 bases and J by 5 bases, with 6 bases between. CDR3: CASSPSETQYF. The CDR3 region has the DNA TGTGCCAGCAGCCCATCCGAGACCCAGTACTTC.

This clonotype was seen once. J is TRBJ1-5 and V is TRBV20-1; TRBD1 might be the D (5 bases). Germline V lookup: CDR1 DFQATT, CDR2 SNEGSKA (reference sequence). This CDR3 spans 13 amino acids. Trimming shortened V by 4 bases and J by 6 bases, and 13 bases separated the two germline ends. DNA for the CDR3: TGCAGTGCTACCGGGGGGATGACTCAGCCCCAGCATTTT. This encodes CSATGGMTQPQHF.

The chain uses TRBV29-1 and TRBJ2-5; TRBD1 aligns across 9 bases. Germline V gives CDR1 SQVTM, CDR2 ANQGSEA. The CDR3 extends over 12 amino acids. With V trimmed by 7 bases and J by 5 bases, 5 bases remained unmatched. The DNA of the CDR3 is TGCAGCGCAAGCGGGACAGGGGAGACCCAGTACTTC. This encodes CSASGTGETQYF.

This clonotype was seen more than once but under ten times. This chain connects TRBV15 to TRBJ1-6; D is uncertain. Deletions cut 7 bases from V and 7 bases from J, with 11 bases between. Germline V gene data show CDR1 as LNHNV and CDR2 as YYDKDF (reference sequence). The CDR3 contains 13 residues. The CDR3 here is CATKGMLNSPLHF. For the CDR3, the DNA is TGTGCCACCAAGGGCATGTTGAATTCACCCCTCCACTTT.

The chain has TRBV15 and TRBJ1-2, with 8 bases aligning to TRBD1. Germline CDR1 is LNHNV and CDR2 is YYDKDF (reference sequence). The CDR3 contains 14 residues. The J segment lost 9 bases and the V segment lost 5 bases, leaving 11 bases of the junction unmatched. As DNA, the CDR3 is TGTGCCACCAGCCGAGGGGGGACAGGCAGACGCTACACCTTC. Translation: CATSRGGTGRRYTF.

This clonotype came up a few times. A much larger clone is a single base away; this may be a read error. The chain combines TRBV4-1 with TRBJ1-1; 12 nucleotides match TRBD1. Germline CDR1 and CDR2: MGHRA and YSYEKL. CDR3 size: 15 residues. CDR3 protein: CAGSVGQGANTEAFF. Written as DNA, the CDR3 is TGCGCCGGCAGCGTGGGACAGGGGGCGAACACTGAAGCTTTCTTT.

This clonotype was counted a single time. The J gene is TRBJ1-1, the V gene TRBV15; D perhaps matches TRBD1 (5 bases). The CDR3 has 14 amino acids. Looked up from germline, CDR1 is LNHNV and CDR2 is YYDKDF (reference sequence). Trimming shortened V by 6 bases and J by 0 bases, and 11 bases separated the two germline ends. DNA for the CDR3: TGTGCCACCAGGGGGTCAGGGTTGAACACTGAAGCTTTCTTT. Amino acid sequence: CATRGSGLNTEAFF. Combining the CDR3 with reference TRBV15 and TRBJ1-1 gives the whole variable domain DAMVIQNPRYQVTQFGKPVTLSCSQTLNHNVMYWYQQKSSQAPKLLFHYYDKDFNNEADTPDNFQSRRPNTSFCFLDIRSPGLGDTAMYLCATRGSGLNTEAFFGQGTRLTVV.